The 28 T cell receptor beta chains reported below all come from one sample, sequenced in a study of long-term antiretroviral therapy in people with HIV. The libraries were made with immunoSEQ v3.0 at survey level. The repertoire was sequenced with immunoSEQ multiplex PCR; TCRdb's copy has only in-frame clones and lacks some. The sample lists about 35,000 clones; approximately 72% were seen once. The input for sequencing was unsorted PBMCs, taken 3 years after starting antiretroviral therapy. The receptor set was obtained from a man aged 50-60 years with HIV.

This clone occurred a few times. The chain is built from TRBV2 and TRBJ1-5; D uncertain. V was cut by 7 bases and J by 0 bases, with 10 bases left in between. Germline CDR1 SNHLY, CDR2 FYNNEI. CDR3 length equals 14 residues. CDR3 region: CASNSGGSNQPQHF. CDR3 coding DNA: TGTGCCAGCAATTCAGGAGGTAGCAATCAGCCCCAGCATTTT. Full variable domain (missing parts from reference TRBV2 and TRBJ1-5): EPEVTQTPSHQVTQMGQEVILRCVPISNHLYFYWYRQILGQKVEFLVSFYNNEISEKSEIFDDQFSVERPDGSNFTLKIRSTKLEDSAMYFCASNSGGSNQPQHFGDGTRLSIL.

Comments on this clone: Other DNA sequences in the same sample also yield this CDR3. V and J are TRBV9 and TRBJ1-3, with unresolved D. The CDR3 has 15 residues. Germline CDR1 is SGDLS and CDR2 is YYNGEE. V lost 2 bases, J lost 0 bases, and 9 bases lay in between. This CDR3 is CASSVEGTSGNTIYF. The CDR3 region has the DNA TGTGCCAGCAGCGTGGAGGGAACCTCTGGAAACACCATATATTTT.

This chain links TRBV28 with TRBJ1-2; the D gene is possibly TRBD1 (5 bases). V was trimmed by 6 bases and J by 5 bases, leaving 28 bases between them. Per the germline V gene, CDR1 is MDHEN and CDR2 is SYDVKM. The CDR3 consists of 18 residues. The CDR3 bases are TGTGCCAGCAGCCGAACCCCGGGACGGATCACTCCTATGTATGGCTACACCTTC. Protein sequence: CASSRTPGRITPMYGYTF.

Written as DNA, the CDR3 is TGCGCCAGCAGTTTTAACAGGGAGTTCGACGAGCAGTACTTC. As protein: CASSFNREFDEQYF. The chain carries TRBV10-1 and TRBJ2-7; D possibly corresponds to TRBD1 (6 bases). Germline CDR1 is WNHNN and CDR2 is SYGVQD (reference sequence). Trimming shortened V by 5 bases and J by 5 bases, and 16 bases separated the two germline ends. The CDR3 runs to 14 residues.

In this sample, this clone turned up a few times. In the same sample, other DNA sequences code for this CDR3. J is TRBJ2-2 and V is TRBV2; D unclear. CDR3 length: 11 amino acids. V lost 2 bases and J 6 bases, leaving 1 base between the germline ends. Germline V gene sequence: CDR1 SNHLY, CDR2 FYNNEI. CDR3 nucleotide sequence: TGTGCCAGCAGTGAACCCGGGGAGCTGTTTTTT. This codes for CASSEPGELFF.

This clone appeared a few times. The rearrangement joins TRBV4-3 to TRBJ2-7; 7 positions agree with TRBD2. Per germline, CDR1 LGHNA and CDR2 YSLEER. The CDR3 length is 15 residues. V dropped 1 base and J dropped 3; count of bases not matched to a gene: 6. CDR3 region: CASSQGVAGHYEQYF. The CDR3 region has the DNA TGCGCCAGCAGCCAAGGTGTAGCGGGCCACTACGAGCAGTACTTC.

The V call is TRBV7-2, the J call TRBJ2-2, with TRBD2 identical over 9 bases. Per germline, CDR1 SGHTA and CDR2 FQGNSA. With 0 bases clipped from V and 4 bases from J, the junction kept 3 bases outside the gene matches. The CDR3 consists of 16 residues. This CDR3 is CASSLAASGITGELFF. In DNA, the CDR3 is TGTGCCAGCAGCTTAGCGGCTAGCGGGATCACCGGGGAGCTGTTTTTT.

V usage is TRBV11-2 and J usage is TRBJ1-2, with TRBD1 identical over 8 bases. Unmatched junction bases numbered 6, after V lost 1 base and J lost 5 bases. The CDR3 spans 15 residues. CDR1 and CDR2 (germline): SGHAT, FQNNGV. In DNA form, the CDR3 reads TGTGCCAGCAGCTTAGGGAACAGGGGGGAATATGGCTACACCTTC. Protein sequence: CASSLGNRGEYGYTF.

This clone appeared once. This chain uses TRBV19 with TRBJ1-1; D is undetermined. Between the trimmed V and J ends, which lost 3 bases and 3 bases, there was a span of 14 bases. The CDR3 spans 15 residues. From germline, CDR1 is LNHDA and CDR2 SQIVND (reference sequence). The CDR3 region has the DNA TGTGCCAGTAGTATTGGCCCCTTTGGGGACACTGAAGCTTTCTTT. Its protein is CASSIGPFGDTEAFF.

CDR3 loop: CASRPSQASGNTIYF. The CDR3 DNA follows: TGTGCCAGCAGGCCAAGCCAGGCCTCTGGAAACACCATATATTTT. This chain links TRBV6-5 with TRBJ1-3; no clear D. Germline assignment: CDR1 MNHEY and CDR2 SVGAGI. V was clipped by 6 bases and J by 0 bases, with 12 bases between them. The CDR3 sequence is 15 residues long.

CDR3 amino acids: CASSASGGGSSYNSPLHF. The CDR3 DNA reads as TGTGCCAGCAGTGCTTCAGGGGGGGGCAGCTCCTATAATTCACCCCTCCACTTT. The chain uses TRBV28 and TRBJ1-6, with TRBD1 matching over 7 bases. V was clipped by 5 bases and J by 0 bases; unmatched bases: 10. CDR3 length equals 18 residues. CDR1 and CDR2 from the germline V gene are MDHEN and SYDVKM.

Here the CDR3 reads CSVETGGPYGYTF. The CDR3 nucleotides read TGCAGCGTTGAGACAGGGGGTCCCTATGGCTACACCTTC. The chain employs TRBV29-1 and TRBJ1-2; 9 nucleotides match TRBD1. V trimming: 3 bases; J trimming: 4 bases; junction bases outside the gene matches: 3. The germline gives CDR1 SQVTM, CDR2 ANQGSEA. CDR3 length equals 13 residues.

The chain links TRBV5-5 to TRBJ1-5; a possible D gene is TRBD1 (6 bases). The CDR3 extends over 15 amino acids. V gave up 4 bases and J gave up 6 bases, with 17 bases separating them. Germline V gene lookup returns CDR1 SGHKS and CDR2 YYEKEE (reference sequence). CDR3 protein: CASSPHGGLGQPQHF. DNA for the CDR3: TGTGCCAGCAGCCCCCATGGGGGGCTTGGTCAGCCCCAGCATTTT.

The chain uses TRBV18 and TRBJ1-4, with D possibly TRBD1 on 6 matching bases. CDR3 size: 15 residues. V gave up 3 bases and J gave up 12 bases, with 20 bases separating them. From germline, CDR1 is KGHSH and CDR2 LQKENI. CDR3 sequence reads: CASSPAQGRTRELFF. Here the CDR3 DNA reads TGTGCCAGCTCACCCGCACAGGGCAGGACTCGAGAACTGTTTTTT.

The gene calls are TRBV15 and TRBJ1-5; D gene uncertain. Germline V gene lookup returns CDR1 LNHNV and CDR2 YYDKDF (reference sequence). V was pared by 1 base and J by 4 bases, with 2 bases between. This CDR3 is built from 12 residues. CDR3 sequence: CATSRGNQPQHF. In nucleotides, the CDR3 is TGTGCCACCAGCAGAGGAAATCAGCCCCAGCATTTT.

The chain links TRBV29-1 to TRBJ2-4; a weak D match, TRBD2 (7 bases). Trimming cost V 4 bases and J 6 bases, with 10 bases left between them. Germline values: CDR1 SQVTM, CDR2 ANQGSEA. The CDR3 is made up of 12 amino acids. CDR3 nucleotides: TGCAGCGTTGTAGGGGGGGGAAACATTCAGTACTTC. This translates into CSVVGGGNIQYF.

The CDR3 sequence: CASSPLRQGGEQYF. CDR3 sequence (DNA): TGTGCCAGCAGCCCACTCAGGCAGGGGGGGGAGCAGTACTTC. J is TRBJ2-7 and V is TRBV14; D is tentatively TRBD1 or TRBD2 (7 bases each). V was shortened by 4 bases and J by 7 bases, with 17 bases between the two germline ends. CDR3 length equals 14 residues. The germline V gene encodes CDR1 SGHDN and CDR2 FVKESK.

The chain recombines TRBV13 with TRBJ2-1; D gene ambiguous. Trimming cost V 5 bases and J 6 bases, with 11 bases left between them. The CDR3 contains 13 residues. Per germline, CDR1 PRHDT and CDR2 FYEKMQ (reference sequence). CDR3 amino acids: CASSPRLGNEQFF. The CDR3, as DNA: TGTGCCAGCAGCCCCCGGCTCGGCAATGAGCAGTTCTTC.

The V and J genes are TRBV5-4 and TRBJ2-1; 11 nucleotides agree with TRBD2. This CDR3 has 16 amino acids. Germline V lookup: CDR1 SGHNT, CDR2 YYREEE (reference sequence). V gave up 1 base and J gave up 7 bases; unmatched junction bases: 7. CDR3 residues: CASSLRALAGVNEQFF. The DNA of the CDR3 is TGTGCCAGCAGCTTGAGGGCACTAGCGGGGGTAAATGAGCAGTTCTTC.

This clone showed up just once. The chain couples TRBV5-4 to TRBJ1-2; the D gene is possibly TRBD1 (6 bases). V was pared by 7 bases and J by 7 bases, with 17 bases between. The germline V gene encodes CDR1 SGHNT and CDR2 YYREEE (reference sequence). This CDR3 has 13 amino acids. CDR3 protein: CASSEGGSGGYTF. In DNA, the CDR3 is TGTGCCAGCTCCGAGGGGGGGAGTGGTGGCTACACCTTC.

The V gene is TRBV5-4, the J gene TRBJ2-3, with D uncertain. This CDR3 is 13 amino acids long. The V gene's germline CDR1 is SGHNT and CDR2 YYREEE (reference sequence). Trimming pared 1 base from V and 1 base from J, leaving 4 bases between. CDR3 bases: TGTGCCAGCAGCTTGAAGGGCACAGATACGCAGTATTTT. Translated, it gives CASSLKGTDTQYF.

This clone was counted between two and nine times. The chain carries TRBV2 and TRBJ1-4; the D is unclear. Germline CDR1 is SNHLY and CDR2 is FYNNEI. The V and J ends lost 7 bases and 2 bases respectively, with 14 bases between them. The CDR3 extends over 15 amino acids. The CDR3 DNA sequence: TGTGCCAGCAAAAGGGTGGGGAGTACTAATGAAAAACTGTTTTTT. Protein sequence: CASKRVGSTNEKLFF.

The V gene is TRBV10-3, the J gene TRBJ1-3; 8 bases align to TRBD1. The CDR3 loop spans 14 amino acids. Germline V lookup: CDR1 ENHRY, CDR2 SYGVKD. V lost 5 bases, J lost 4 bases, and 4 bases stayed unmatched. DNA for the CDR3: TGTGCCATCAGTACCCAGGGGGCCGGAAACACCATATATTTT. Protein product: CAISTQGAGNTIYF.

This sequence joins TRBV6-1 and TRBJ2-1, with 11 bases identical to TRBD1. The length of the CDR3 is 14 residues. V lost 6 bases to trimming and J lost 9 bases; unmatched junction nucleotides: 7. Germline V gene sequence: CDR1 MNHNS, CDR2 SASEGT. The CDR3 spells CASSLDRGRGEQFF. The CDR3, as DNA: TGTGCCAGCAGCCTGGACAGGGGGCGCGGTGAGCAGTTCTTC.

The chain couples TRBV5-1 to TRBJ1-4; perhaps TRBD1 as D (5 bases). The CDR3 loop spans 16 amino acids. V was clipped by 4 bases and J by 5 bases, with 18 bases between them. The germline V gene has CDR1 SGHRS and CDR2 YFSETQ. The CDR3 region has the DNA TGCGCCAGCAGCGGGGGGTCCGGGACGACAAATGAAAAACTGTTTTTT. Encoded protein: CASSGGSGTTNEKLFF.

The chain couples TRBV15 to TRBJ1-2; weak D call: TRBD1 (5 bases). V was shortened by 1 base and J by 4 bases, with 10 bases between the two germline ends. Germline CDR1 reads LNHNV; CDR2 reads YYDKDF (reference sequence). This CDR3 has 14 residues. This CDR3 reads CATSRVKGSYGYTF. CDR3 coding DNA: TGTGCCACCAGCAGAGTCAAGGGGTCCTATGGCTACACCTTC.

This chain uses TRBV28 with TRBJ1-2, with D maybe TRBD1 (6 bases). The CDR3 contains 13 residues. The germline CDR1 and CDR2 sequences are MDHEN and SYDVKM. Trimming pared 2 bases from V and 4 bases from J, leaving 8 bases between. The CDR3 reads CASSLRGTYGYTF. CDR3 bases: TGTGCCAGCAGTTTAAGGGGGACCTATGGCTACACCTTC.

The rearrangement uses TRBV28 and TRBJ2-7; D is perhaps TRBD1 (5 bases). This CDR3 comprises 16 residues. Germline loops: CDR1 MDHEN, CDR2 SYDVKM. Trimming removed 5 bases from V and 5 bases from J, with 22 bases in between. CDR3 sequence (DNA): TGTGCCAGCAGTCCTAACCCCATGCAGGGTCTAGACGAGCAGTACTTC. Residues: CASSPNPMQGLDEQYF. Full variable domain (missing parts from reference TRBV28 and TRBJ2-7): DVKVTQSSRYLVKRTGEKVFLECVQDMDHENMFWYRQDPGLGLRLIYFSYDVKMKEKGDIPEGYSVSREKKERFSLILESASTNQTSMYLCASSPNPMQGLDEQYFGPGTRLTVT.